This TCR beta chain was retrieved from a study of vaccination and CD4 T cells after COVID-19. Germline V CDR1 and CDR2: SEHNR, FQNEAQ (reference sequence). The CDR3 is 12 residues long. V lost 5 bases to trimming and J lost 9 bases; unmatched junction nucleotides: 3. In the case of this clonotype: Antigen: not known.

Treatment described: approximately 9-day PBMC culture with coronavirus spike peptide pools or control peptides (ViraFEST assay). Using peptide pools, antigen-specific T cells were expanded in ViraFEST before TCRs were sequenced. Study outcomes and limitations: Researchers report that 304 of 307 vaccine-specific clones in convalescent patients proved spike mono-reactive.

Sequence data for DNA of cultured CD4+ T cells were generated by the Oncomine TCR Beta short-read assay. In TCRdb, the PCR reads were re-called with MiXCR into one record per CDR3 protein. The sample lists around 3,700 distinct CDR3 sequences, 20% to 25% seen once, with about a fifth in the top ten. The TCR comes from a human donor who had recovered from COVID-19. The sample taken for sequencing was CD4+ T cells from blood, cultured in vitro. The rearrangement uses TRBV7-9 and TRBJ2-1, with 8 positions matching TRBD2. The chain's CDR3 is CASSPRGGEQFF. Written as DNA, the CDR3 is TGTGCCAGCAGCCCCCGGGGGGGTGAGCAGTTCTTC.